The 29 T cell receptor beta chains given below trace back to one sample, sequenced in a study of blood T cells in healthy people across ages. With a J-beta primer mix and a sample-barcoded 5' primer, a second PCR ran roughly 7 to 11 cycles. Using its own MiXCR run on the 5' RACE reads, TCRdb lists one record per CDR3 protein. The data show 1,500,000 or so distinct CDR3 sequences, 35% to 45% seen once. The sample consisted of blood. The origin of the receptors is a woman aged 18-29 years in good health.

This clonotype has just one count. V and J are TRBV20-1 and TRBJ2-3; D possibly corresponds to TRBD2 (6 bases). This CDR3 comprises 15 residues. Germline lookup yields CDR1 DFQATT and CDR2 SNEGSKA (reference sequence). V dropped 5 bases and J dropped 4 bases, with 19 bases sitting between them. CDR3 loop: CSAPPGLPAPDTQYF. The CDR3, as DNA: TGCAGTGCTCCGCCGGGACTCCCGGCCCCAGATACGCAGTATTTT.

A note on this clonotype: A much larger clone is a single base away; this may be a read error. The chain couples TRBV9 to TRBJ2-1; possibly TRBD1 or TRBD2 for D (5 bases each). V lost 0 bases to trimming and J lost 9 bases, with 7 bases between them. The CDR3 is 12 residues long. Germline CDR1 and CDR2: SGDLS and YYNGEE. CDR3 sequence reads: CASSVGGTEQFF. CDR3 sequence (DNA): TGTGCCAGCAGCGTAGGTGGGACTGAGCAGTTCTTC. The full variable domain, completed using reference TRBV9 and TRBJ2-1, is DSGVTQTPKHLITATGQRVTLRCSPRSGDLSVYWYQQSLDQGLQFLIQYYNGEERAKGNILERFSAQQFPDLHSELNLSSLELGDSALYFCASSVGGTEQFFGPGTRLTVL.

In this sample, this clonotype turned up a few times. This chain uses TRBV9 with TRBJ2-5, with TRBD2 matching 9 bases. Trimming at V came to 0 bases and at J to 0 bases, leaving 3 bases not matched to a gene. Germline V gene data show CDR1 as SGDLS and CDR2 as YYNGEE. This CDR3 is 16 amino acids long. The CDR3 DNA reads TGTGCCAGCAGCGTAGAAACTAGCGGGTACCAAGAGACCCAGTACTTC. This sequence encodes CASSVETSGYQETQYF. Full variable domain (rest looked up from reference TRBV9 and TRBJ2-5): DSGVTQTPKHLITATGQRVTLRCSPRSGDLSVYWYQQSLDQGLQFLIQYYNGEERAKGNILERFSAQQFPDLHSELNLSSLELGDSALYFCASSVETSGYQETQYFGPGTRLLVL.

This clonotype occurred many times. The chain has TRBV7-2 and TRBJ1-2; D gene uncertain. CDR1 is SGHTA and CDR2 is FQGNSA in the germline V gene. The ends were cut back, 7 bases at V and 2 bases at J, with 11 bases in the middle. The CDR3 consists of 13 residues. This chain's CDR3 is CASTDGRNYGYTF. CDR3 DNA: TGTGCCAGCACCGACGGACGGAACTATGGCTACACCTTC.

The DNA for the CDR3 is TGTGCCAGCAGCCCTTATCCCAGGGGAAGGGGTGAAGCTTTCTTT. Translated, it gives CASSPYPRGRGEAFF. The chain combines TRBV5-5 with TRBJ1-1, with D possibly being TRBD1 (6 bases). Trimming pared 4 bases from V and 7 bases from J, leaving 20 bases between. Germline V gives CDR1 SGHKS, CDR2 YYEKEE (reference sequence). The CDR3 totals 15 residues.

V is TRBV7-9 and J is TRBJ1-4, with unresolved D. Germline assignment: CDR1 SEHNR and CDR2 FQNEAQ (reference sequence). This CDR3 has 14 residues. V dropped 3 bases and J dropped 3 bases, with 8 bases sitting between them. The CDR3 bases are TGTGCCAGCAGCTTCAGTCAGTCTAATGAAAAACTGTTTTTT. It codes for CASSFSQSNEKLFF.

V gene TRBV29-1 combines with J gene TRBJ2-5; 10 bases are shared with TRBD1. The CDR3 has 13 residues. CDR1 and CDR2 from the germline V gene are SQVTM and ANQGSEA. The CDR3 nucleotides are TGCAGTGCCAGACAGGGGGCCATGCGTGAGCAGTACTTC. As protein: CSARQGAMREQYF.

The chain couples TRBV7-6 to TRBJ2-5, with 8 bases matching TRBD2. This CDR3 spans 16 amino acids. CDR1 is SGHVS, CDR2 FNYEAQ, per germline. V shed 2 bases and J 11 bases; nucleotides not matched to a gene: 16. The CDR3 DNA is TGTGCCAGCAGCTTACAAAACGGGGGGGCATTCGATGAGCAGTACTTC. Translating it yields CASSLQNGGAFDEQYF.

This clonotype was found a few times. The gene calls are TRBV2 and TRBJ1-2; 9 bases are shared with TRBD1. CDR3 length: 18 amino acids. With 5 bases clipped from V and 8 bases from J, the junction kept 21 bases outside the gene matches. The germline V gene has CDR1 SNHLY and CDR2 FYNNEI. The CDR3 sequence: CASSLDRGRNLAKRGYTF. In nucleotides, the CDR3 is TGTGCCAGCAGTTTGGACAGGGGACGCAACCTAGCTAAGAGAGGCTACACCTTC.

V and J are TRBV5-6 and TRBJ1-2, with TRBD1 as a possible D gene (6 bases). Germline loops: CDR1 SGHDT, CDR2 YYEEEE. Trimming removed 0 bases at V and 8 bases at J, with 11 bases between. This CDR3 has 13 residues. CDR3 region: CASSLVDGTGYTF. CDR3 in DNA: TGTGCCAGCAGCTTGGTCGACGGGACAGGCTACACCTTC.

This clonotype was detected only a few times. The chain is built from TRBV20-1 and TRBJ2-3; D unclear. This CDR3 has 13 residues. V shed 6 bases and J shed 3 bases, with 13 bases lying between them. CDR1 and CDR2 from the germline V gene are DFQATT and SNEGSKA (reference sequence). The CDR3 DNA follows: TGCAGTGCCAGCCGAGTGCAAACAGATACGCAGTATTTT. Its protein is CSASRVQTDTQYF.

This chain uses TRBV6-2 or TRBV6-3 with TRBJ2-5, with no clear D. Trimming stripped 7 bases from V and 11 bases from J, with 20 bases between. The CDR3 is 13 amino acids. Per germline, CDR1 MNHEY and CDR2 SVGEGT. CDR3 region: CASTSFVVNEQYF. In DNA form, the CDR3 reads TGTGCCAGCACCTCCTTTGTCGTCAATGAGCAGTACTTC.

The chain uses TRBV2 and TRBJ2-1; D uncertain. This CDR3 contains 15 residues. Germline V gives CDR1 SNHLY, CDR2 FYNNEI. The CDR3, as DNA: TGTTCCAACGCCGCGGAAAAGTTGACCTACAATGAGCAGTTCTTC. Its protein product is CSNAAEKLTYNEQFF.

The V gene is TRBV4-2, the J gene TRBJ2-7; a possible D gene is TRBD2 (6 bases). The germline V gene encodes CDR1 LGHNA and CDR2 YNFKEQ. This CDR3 comprises 16 residues. V was pared by 1 base and J by 2 bases, with 15 bases between. CDR3 residues: CASSQVAAGPTYEQYF. CDR3 nucleotide sequence: TGTGCCAGCAGCCAAGTTGCGGCGGGGCCAACCTACGAGCAGTACTTC.

In this sample, this clonotype turned up a few times. This chain joins TRBV4-1 and TRBJ1-2; the match to TRBD1 covers 9 bases. Germline loops: CDR1 MGHRA, CDR2 YSYEKL. Unmatched junction bases numbered 10, after V lost 6 bases and J lost 8 bases. The CDR3 sequence is 14 residues long. CDR3 protein: CASSRTGETEGYTF. CDR3 in DNA: TGCGCCAGCAGTCGGACAGGGGAAACGGAGGGCTACACCTTC.

This chain connects TRBV27 to TRBJ1-6, with D perhaps matching TRBD1 (6 bases). Germline values: CDR1 MNHEY, CDR2 SMNVEV (reference sequence). The CDR3 spans 15 residues. Trimming took off 6 bases at V and 4 bases at J, with 13 bases between the two ends. The CDR3 DNA is TGTGCCAGCAGGGCCACAGGGCATTATAATTCACCCCTCCACTTT. Translation gives CASRATGHYNSPLHF.

The genes are TRBV7-8 and TRBJ1-1; the D gene is possibly TRBD1 (5 bases). The CDR3 totals 12 residues. V lost 4 bases and J 10 bases, leaving 13 bases between the germline ends. The germline V gene has CDR1 SGHVS and CDR2 FQNEAQ. CDR3 residues: CASSYYRGGAFF. As DNA, the CDR3 is TGTGCCAGCAGCTACTACCGCGGGGGAGCTTTCTTT. The full variable domain, completed using reference TRBV7-8 and TRBJ1-1, is GAGVSQSPRYKVAKRGQDVALRCDPISGHVSLFWYQQALGQGPEFLTYFQNEAQLDKSGLPSDRFFAERPEGSVSTLKIQRTQQEDSAVYLCASSYYRGGAFFGQGTRLTVV.

V is TRBV19 and J is TRBJ2-2; D is perhaps TRBD1 (5 bases). Germline CDR1 reads LNHDA; CDR2 reads SQIVND (reference sequence). The CDR3 contains 13 residues. The V and J ends lost 4 bases and 4 bases respectively, with 7 bases between them. Here the CDR3 DNA reads TGTGCCAGTAGTAATCAGGGCACCGGGGAGCTGTTTTTT. This codes for CASSNQGTGELFF.

This clonotype has more than one count but fewer than ten. The chain employs TRBV5-1 and TRBJ2-1; 7 bases map to TRBD1. CDR3 length: 17 residues. Germline values: CDR1 SGHRS, CDR2 YFSETQ. V trimming: 0 bases; J trimming: 6 bases; junction bases outside the gene matches: 12. The CDR3 bases are TGCGCCAGCAGCTTGGACCTGAGGACAGGTCAGCTCAATGAGCAGTTCTTC. It translates to CASSLDLRTGQLNEQFF.

The rearrangement links TRBV5-1 to TRBJ2-3; no clear D gene. The CDR3 runs to 14 residues. Germline lookup yields CDR1 SGHRS and CDR2 YFSETQ. Trimming stripped 6 bases from V and 4 bases from J, with 15 bases between. As DNA, the CDR3 is TGCGCCAGCACCGTCGGACGGGTTTCAGATACGCAGTATTTT. Translating gives CASTVGRVSDTQYF.

This clonotype was seen a few times. The chain carries TRBV29-1 and TRBJ1-1, with 8 bases fitting TRBD1. The J segment lost 5 bases and the V segment lost 4 bases, leaving 6 bases of the junction unmatched. The CDR3 has 13 residues. Per germline, CDR1 SQVTM and CDR2 ANQGSEA. The CDR3, as DNA: TGCAGCGTTGGCGACAGGGGTGCAACTGAAGCTTTCTTT. Amino acid sequence: CSVGDRGATEAFF.

The genes are TRBV28 and TRBJ2-3; weak D call: TRBD2 (6 bases). The V end lost 6 bases, the J end lost 4 bases, and 17 bases lay between the germline ends. Germline lookup yields CDR1 MDHEN and CDR2 SYDVKM. The CDR3 sequence is 15 residues long. The CDR3 sequence: CASRISGSGADTQYF. CDR3 nucleotide sequence: TGTGCCAGCAGAATTAGCGGATCCGGCGCAGATACGCAGTATTTT.

This clonotype was detected only a few times. The V and J genes are TRBV6-2 or TRBV6-3 and TRBJ2-7, with D hard to call. The CDR3 loop spans 16 amino acids. Between the trimmed V and J ends, which lost 2 bases and 2 bases, there was a span of 16 bases. The germline CDR1 and CDR2 sequences are MNHEY and SVGEGT. CDR3 sequence (DNA): TGTGCCAGCAGTTACGATCGGCGAGCCCCTACCTACGAGCAGTACTTC. Protein product: CASSYDRRAPTYEQYF.

V gene TRBV7-6 combines with J gene TRBJ1-1; a weak D match, TRBD1 (5 bases). V lost 2 bases to trimming and J lost 1 base, with 11 bases between them. The CDR3 runs 15 residues. Germline V CDR1 and CDR2: SGHVS, FNYEAQ. The DNA for the CDR3 is TGTGCCAGCAGCTTAAGGGCAGGGCGGAACACTGAAGCTTTCTTT. Amino acid sequence: CASSLRAGRNTEAFF.

The chain employs TRBV7-2 and TRBJ2-5; no clear D gene. CDR3 length: 11 amino acids. In germline, CDR1 is SGHTA, CDR2 FQGNSA. With 7 bases removed from V and 5 bases from J, the gap between germline ends came to 8 bases. The CDR3 loop reads CASTSWETQYF. For the CDR3, the DNA is TGTGCCAGCACCTCGTGGGAGACCCAGTACTTC.

The CDR3 here is CSASTGSNTGELFF. The CDR3 DNA sequence: TGCAGTGCTAGCACCGGGTCCAACACCGGGGAGCTGTTTTTT. The chain joins TRBV20-1 to TRBJ2-2; D unresolved. Germline-derived CDR1 and CDR2 are DFQATT and SNEGSKA (reference sequence). The CDR3 is made up of 14 amino acids. Trimming removed 3 bases at V and 2 bases at J, with 10 bases between.

This clonotype was seen a single time. The chain couples TRBV4-3 to TRBJ1-2, with D tentatively TRBD1 (5 bases). This CDR3 spans 16 amino acids. Per the germline V gene, CDR1 is LGHNA and CDR2 is YSLEER. The V gene lost 1 base and the J gene lost 5 bases, with 17 bases spanning the gap. CDR3 nucleotide sequence: TGCGCCAGCAGCCAAGGAGGAAGGCAGGGTGGTTATGGCTACACCTTC. Translating gives CASSQGGRQGGYGYTF.

V is TRBV25-1 and J is TRBJ1-1; tentatively, D is TRBD1 (5 bases). V was trimmed by 5 bases and J by 0 bases, leaving 19 bases between them. The CDR3 has 17 amino acids. Germline assignment: CDR1 MGHDK and CDR2 SYGVNS. The CDR3 nucleotides read TGTGCCAGCAGTTTGGGAAGGATCAGGGATTTGAACACTGAAGCTTTCTTT. Amino acid sequence: CASSLGRIRDLNTEAFF.

In its sample, this clonotype was seen a few times. The CDR3 here is CASSYPEGGPREQYF. The CDR3 bases are TGTGCCAGCAGCTACCCTGAGGGGGGGCCCAGGGAGCAGTACTTC. The J gene is TRBJ2-7, the V gene TRBV11-3; D is possibly TRBD2 (7 bases). The germline gives CDR1 SGHNT, CDR2 YENEEA. The length of the CDR3 is 15 residues. V was cut by 4 bases and J by 7 bases, with 20 bases left in between.